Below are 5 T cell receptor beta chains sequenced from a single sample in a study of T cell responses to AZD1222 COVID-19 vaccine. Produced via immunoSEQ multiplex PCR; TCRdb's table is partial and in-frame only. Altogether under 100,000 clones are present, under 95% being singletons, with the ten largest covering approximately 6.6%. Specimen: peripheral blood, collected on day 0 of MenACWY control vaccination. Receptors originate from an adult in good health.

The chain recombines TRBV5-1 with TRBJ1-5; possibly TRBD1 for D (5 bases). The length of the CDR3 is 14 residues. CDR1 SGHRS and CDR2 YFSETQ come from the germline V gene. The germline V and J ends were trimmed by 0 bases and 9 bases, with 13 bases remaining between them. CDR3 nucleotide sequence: TGCGCCAGCAGCTTGGACGGAGGGGTCGGGCCCCAGCATTTT. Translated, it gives CASSLDGGVGPQHF.

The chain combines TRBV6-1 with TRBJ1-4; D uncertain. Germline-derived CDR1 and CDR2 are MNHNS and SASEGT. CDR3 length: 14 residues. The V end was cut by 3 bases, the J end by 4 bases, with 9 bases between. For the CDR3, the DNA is TGTGCCAGCAGTGAGGACCAGCTTAATGAAAAACTGTTTTTT. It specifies CASSEDQLNEKLFF.

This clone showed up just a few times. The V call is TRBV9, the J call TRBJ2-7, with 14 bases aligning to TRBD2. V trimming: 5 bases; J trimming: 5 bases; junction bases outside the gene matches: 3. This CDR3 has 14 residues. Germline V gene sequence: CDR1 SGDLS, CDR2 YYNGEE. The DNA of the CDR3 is TGTGCCAGCAGTCCGGGACTAGCGGGAGACGAGCAGTACTTC. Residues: CASSPGLAGDEQYF.

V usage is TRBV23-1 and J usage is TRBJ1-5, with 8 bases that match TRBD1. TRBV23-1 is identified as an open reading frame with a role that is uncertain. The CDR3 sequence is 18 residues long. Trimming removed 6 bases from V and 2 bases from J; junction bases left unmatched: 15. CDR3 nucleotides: TGCGCCAGCAGCCGAACATGTGGACAGGGATCCGGCAATCAGCCCCAGCATTTT. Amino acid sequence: CASSRTCGQGSGNQPQHF.

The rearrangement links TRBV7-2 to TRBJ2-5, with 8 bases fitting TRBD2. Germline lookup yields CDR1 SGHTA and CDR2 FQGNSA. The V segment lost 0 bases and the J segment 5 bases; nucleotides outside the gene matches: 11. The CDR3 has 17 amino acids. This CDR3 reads CASSLARGAGVGETQYF. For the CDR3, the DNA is TGTGCCAGCAGCTTAGCGAGGGGAGCGGGAGTGGGTGAGACCCAGTACTTC. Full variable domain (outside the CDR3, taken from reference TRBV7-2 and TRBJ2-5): GAGVSQSPSNKVTEKGKDVELRCDPISGHTALYWYRQSLGQGLEFLIYFQGNSAPDKSGLPSDRFSAERTGGSVSTLTIQRTQQEDSAVYLCASSLARGAGVGETQYFGPGTRLLVL.